This T cell receptor beta chain was identified during a study of blood T cell repertoires in COVID-19. Study information: From the United States, Italy and Spain came samples of acute and convalescent COVID-19.

The junction had 6 bases not matched to a gene; V was cut back by 8 bases and J by 3 bases. Germline values: CDR1 LNHDA, CDR2 SQIVND (reference sequence). The CDR3 runs 14 residues. The assay was immunoSEQ multiplex PCR, and TCRdb's table has in-frame clones only and misses some. The sample has roughly 57,000 clones, about three quarters seen once. The origin of this receptor is a man between 65 and 85 years old with active or convalescent COVID-19. The chain is built from TRBV19 and TRBJ2-7; 11 nucleotides match TRBD1. The material sequenced was peripheral blood. The CDR3 nucleotides are TGTGCCAGTGGACAGGGGGCGCGAGGCTACGAGCAGTACTTC. It is translated as CASGQGARGYEQYF.